This T cell receptor beta chain was sequenced in a study of patients and donors after allogeneic stem cell transplantation. This CDR3 contains 16 residues. Germline values: CDR1 PRHDT, CDR2 FYEKMQ (reference sequence). Trimming cost V 0 bases and J 5 bases, with 14 bases left between them. One entry per CDR3 protein, called by TCRdb with MiXCR from the RT-PCR reads. Of fewer than 500,000 distinct CDR3 sequences listed, 15% to 20% are singletons. The receptor comes from a human donor who was either an allogeneic HSCT recipient or a stem cell or donor lymphocyte infusion donor (not recorded which). It is not recorded whose cells these are; they may come from a transplant donor. The rearrangement links TRBV13 to TRBJ1-5; D is ambiguous. Specimen: blood, either unsorted or a sorted T cell fraction (not recorded which). CDR3 protein: CASSLGRRRPHQPQHF. DNA of the CDR3: TGTGCCAGCAGCTTAGGCCGGAGAAGGCCCCATCAGCCCCAGCATTTT.